Below are 17 T cell receptor beta chains sequenced from a single sample in a study of regulatory T cells in long-lasting Graves disease. Building the TCR beta libraries relied on iRepertoire HTBI primers, and CDR3 regions underwent Arm-PCR. TCRdb processed the multiplex PCR reads anew with MiXCR; each CDR3 protein has one entry. In the table there are around 450,000 distinct CDR3 sequences, around 15% of which are singletons. This sample's time point: newly diagnosed GD, antithyroid drugs for less than 3 months. PBMC RNA was the source of the TCR library. These data are also associated with another study on T cells in Graves' hyperthyroidism and ophthalmopathy.

This specimen was peripheral blood mononuclear cells (PBMCs), taken at new diagnosis, from a patient treated with antithyroid drugs. The receptors shown here come from a man aged 35 to 55 with Graves disease.

This clonotype was counted ten times or more. The V and J genes are TRBV5-1 and TRBJ1-1; D gene unclear. Germline lookup yields CDR1 SGHRS and CDR2 YFSETQ. The CDR3 consists of 15 residues. With 0 bases removed from V and 1 base from J, the gap between germline ends came to 10 bases. The CDR3 DNA sequence: TGCGCCAGCAGCTTGGCTCAAAGGGAGAACACTGAAGCTTTCTTT. It codes for CASSLAQRENTEAFF.

This clonotype was seen many times. The genes are TRBV11-2 and TRBJ1-1; D not resolved. V gave up 0 bases and J gave up 0 bases, with 11 bases separating them. The CDR3 length is 16 residues. Per the germline V gene, CDR1 is SGHAT and CDR2 is FQNNGV. The CDR3 DNA is TGTGCCAGCAGCTTAGAGTGGGCAGATATGAACACTGAAGCTTTCTTT. Translated, it gives CASSLEWADMNTEAFF. Supplemented by reference TRBV11-2 and TRBJ1-1, the full variable domain reads EAGVAQSPRYKIIEKRQSVAFWCNPISGHATLYWYQQILGQGPKLLIQFQNNGVVDDSQLPKDRFSAERLKGVDSTLKIQPAKLEDSAVYLCASSLEWADMNTEAFFGQGTRLTVV.

This clonotype was seen repeatedly, ten times or more. V is TRBV20-1 and J is TRBJ1-3, with 7 positions matching TRBD1. Trimming cost V 3 bases and J 4 bases; bases outside gene matches: 6. The CDR3 is made up of 14 amino acids. CDR1 and CDR2 (germline): DFQATT, SNEGSKA (reference sequence). The CDR3 reads CSARPTGNGNTIYF. For the CDR3, the DNA is TGCAGTGCTAGGCCGACAGGGAACGGAAACACCATATATTTT.

This clonotype was counted many times. The genes are TRBV5-1 and TRBJ2-7; a weak D match, TRBD2 (5 bases). In germline, CDR1 is SGHRS, CDR2 YFSETQ. The V and J ends lost 0 bases and 3 bases respectively, with 10 bases between them. The CDR3 contains 14 residues. The CDR3 DNA is TGCGCCAGCAGCTTGGGAGGGCAAATCTACGAGCAGTACTTC. Translating it yields CASSLGGQIYEQYF.

V usage is TRBV7-9 and J usage is TRBJ1-1; 9 nucleotides line up with TRBD1. The J segment lost 4 bases and the V segment lost 4 bases, leaving 7 bases of the junction unmatched. Germline-derived CDR1 and CDR2 are SEHNR and FQNEAQ (reference sequence). This CDR3 has 15 amino acids. CDR3 sequence: CASSSQQGARTEAFF. The DNA of the CDR3 is TGTGCCAGCAGCTCGCAACAGGGGGCGCGCACTGAAGCTTTCTTT.

To note about this clonotype: Germline and junction disagree at one end, which may indicate a read error. The rearrangement uses TRBV28 and TRBJ2-7, with TRBD1 matching over 7 bases. The CDR3 length is 15 residues. In germline, CDR1 is MDHEN, CDR2 SYDVKM. In nucleotides, the CDR3 is TGTGCCAGCAGCCCTCCGACAGGGCCCTCCTACGAGCACTACTTC. It yields the protein CASSPPTGPSYEHYF.

This clonotype was detected ten times or more. The chain recombines TRBV5-1 with TRBJ2-2, with TRBD1 identical over 10 bases. J gave up 5 bases and V 5 bases, and 6 bases lay outside the gene matches. The CDR3 loop spans 15 amino acids. Germline V gives CDR1 SGHRS, CDR2 YFSETQ. CDR3 residues: CASSSGTGETGELFF. CDR3 nucleotide sequence: TGCGCCAGCAGTTCCGGGACAGGGGAAACCGGGGAGCTGTTTTTT. Complete variable domain (other parts from reference TRBV5-1 and TRBJ2-2): KAGVTQTPRYLIKTRGQQVTLSCSPISGHRSVSWYQQTPGQGLQFLFEYFSETQRNKGNFPGRFSGRQFSNSRSEMNVSTLELGDSALYLCASSSGTGETGELFFGEGSRLTVL.

This clonotype was seen at least ten times. The chain combines TRBV30 with TRBJ2-1; no firm D call. Germline V CDR1 and CDR2: GTSNPN, SVGIG (reference sequence). This CDR3 has 13 residues. Trimming pared 1 base from V and 8 bases from J, leaving 12 bases between. The CDR3 DNA follows: TGTGCCTGGAGTGGGACCATCCCCCATGAGCAGTTCTTC. This codes for CAWSGTIPHEQFF.

This clonotype was seen more than once but under ten times. The chain uses TRBV12-3 or TRBV12-4 and TRBJ1-6; D gene uncertain. V lost 4 bases and J 9 bases, leaving 10 bases between the germline ends. CDR3 length equals 13 residues. DNA of the CDR3: TGTGCCAGCAGTTACCGGACTTTTTCACCCCTCCACTTT. It translates to CASSYRTFSPLHF.

V and J are TRBV24-1 and TRBJ2-3, with D unresolved. Looked up from germline, CDR1 is KGHDR and CDR2 is SFDVKD. The CDR3 length is 12 residues. Trimming stripped 2 bases from V and 5 bases from J, with 4 bases between. CDR3 bases: TGTGCCACCAGTGATTGGATAGATACGCAGTATTTT. It codes for CATSDWIDTQYF.

This clonotype was counted ten times or more. The rearrangement joins TRBV13 to TRBJ2-7, with a possible D match to TRBD2 (5 bases). The length of the CDR3 is 15 residues. Deletions cut 1 base from V and 2 bases from J, with 12 bases between. Germline V gives CDR1 PRHDT, CDR2 FYEKMQ (reference sequence). This chain's CDR3 is CASSLESGVPYEQYF. CDR3 bases: TGTGCCAGCAGCTTAGAGTCCGGGGTCCCCTACGAGCAGTACTTC.

This rearrangement joins TRBV4-2 to TRBJ1-1; D possibly corresponds to TRBD1 (5 bases). V shed 5 bases and J shed 1 base, with 11 bases lying between them. CDR3 length: 14 amino acids. CDR1 LGHNA and CDR2 YNFKEQ come from the germline V gene. The CDR3 spells CASSSGPENTEAFF. CDR3 coding DNA: TGTGCCAGCAGCTCAGGGCCTGAGAACACTGAAGCTTTCTTT.

The table lists this clonotype with many counts. Relative to the germline gene, one junction end is altered; a read error may explain this. The chain couples TRBV27 to TRBJ2-3; 7 bases line up with TRBD1. The CDR3 extends over 13 amino acids. In germline, CDR1 is MNHEY, CDR2 SMNVEV (reference sequence). The CDR3 region is CASSLNRGDTQYF. As DNA, the CDR3 is TGTGCTAGCAGCTTAAACAGGGGAGATACGCAGTATTTT.

The rearrangement links TRBV16 to TRBJ2-7; D is ambiguous. V was clipped by 10 bases and J by 6 bases, with 10 bases between them. This CDR3 comprises 10 residues. The germline V gene encodes CDR1 KGHSY and CDR2 FQNENV. The CDR3 loop reads CATKRLEQYF. CDR3 nucleotides: TGTGCCACCAAACGGCTCGAGCAGTACTTC.

This clonotype was counted many times. The chain links TRBV10-2 to TRBJ2-1; 9 bases are a match to TRBD2. Germline trimming cut 4 bases from V and 8 bases from J; bases unmatched to any gene: 9. The CDR3 is 15 residues long. Germline CDR1 reads WSHSY; CDR2 reads SAAADI. CDR3 DNA: TGCGCCAGCAGTGGAGGTCTAGCGGGAAGCGATGAGCAGTTCTTC. Its protein is CASSGGLAGSDEQFF.

This clonotype occurred a few times. The V call is TRBV28, the J call TRBJ1-1; TRBD1 might be the D (6 bases). Trimming removed 4 bases from V and 9 bases from J, with 12 bases in between. This CDR3 comprises 12 residues. Germline CDR1 and CDR2: MDHEN and SYDVKM. CDR3 nucleotide sequence: TGTGCCAGCAGTTCCCCAGGGGTACAAGCTTTCTTT. Protein sequence: CASSSPGVQAFF.

The gene calls are TRBV28 and TRBJ1-1; maybe TRBD1 (5 bases). Germline V lookup: CDR1 MDHEN, CDR2 SYDVKM. Trimming shortened V by 7 bases and J by 11 bases, and 14 bases separated the two germline ends. The CDR3 runs 11 residues. The DNA for the CDR3 is TGTGCCAGCATTGGGGGGTTTGGGGCTTTCTTT. As protein: CASIGGFGAFF.